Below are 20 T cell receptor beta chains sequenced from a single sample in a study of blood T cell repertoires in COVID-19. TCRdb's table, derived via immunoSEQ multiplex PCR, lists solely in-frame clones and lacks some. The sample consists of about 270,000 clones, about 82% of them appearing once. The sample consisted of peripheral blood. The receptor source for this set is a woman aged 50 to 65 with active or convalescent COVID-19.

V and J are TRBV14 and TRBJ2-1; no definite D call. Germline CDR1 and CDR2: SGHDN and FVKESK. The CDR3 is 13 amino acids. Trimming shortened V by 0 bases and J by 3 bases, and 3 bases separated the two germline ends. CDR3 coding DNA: TGTGCCAGCAGCCAAGACAGCTACAATGAGCAGTTCTTC. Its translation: CASSQDSYNEQFF.

In nucleotides, the CDR3 is TGCAGCGTTGTTCGGGGGGCGAGCACTGAAGCTTTCTTT. Translation gives CSVVRGASTEAFF. V is TRBV29-1 and J is TRBJ1-1; D is perhaps TRBD1 (6 bases). The germline CDR1 and CDR2 sequences are SQVTM and ANQGSEA. V lost 4 bases, J lost 4 bases, and 13 bases lay in between. There are 13 residues in the CDR3.

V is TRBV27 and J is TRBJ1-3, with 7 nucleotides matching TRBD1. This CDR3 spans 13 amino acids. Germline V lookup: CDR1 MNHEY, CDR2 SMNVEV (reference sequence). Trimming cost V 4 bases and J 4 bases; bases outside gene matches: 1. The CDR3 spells CASSSGQGNTIYF. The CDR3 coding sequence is TGTGCCAGCAGTTCGGGACAGGGAAACACCATATATTTT.

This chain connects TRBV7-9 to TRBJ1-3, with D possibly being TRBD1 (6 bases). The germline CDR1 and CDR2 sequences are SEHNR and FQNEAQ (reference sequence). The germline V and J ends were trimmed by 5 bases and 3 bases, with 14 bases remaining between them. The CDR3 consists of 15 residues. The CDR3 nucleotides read TGTGCCAGCAGCAACGGACAGATGAGTGGAAACACCATATATTTT. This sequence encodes CASSNGQMSGNTIYF.

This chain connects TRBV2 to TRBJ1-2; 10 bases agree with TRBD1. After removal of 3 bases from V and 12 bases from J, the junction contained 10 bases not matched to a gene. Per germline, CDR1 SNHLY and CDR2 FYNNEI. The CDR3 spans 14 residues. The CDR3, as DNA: TGTGCCAGCAGTGATCCCCGGGACAGGGGATCCCACACCTTC. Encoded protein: CASSDPRDRGSHTF.

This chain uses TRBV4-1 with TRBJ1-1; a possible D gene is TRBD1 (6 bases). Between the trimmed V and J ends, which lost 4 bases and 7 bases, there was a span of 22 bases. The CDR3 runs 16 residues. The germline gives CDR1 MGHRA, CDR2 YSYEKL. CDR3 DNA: TGCGCCAGCAGCCGTGGAGTCCCAGGGGAATTGAGTGAAGCTTTCTTT. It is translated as CASSRGVPGELSEAFF.

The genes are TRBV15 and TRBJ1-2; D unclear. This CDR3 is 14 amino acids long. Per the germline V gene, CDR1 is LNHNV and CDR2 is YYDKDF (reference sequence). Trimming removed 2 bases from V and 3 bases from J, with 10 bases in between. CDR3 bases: TGTGCCACCAGCAGACCCCCGAGGGACTATGGCTACACCTTC. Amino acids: CATSRPPRDYGYTF.

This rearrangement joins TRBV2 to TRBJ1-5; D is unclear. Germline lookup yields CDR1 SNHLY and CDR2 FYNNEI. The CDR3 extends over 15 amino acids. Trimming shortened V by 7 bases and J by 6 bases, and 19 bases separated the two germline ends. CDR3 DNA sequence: TGTGCCAGCACCCTCGGCTTTGGGGAGGCTCAGCCCCAGCATTTT. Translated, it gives CASTLGFGEAQPQHF.

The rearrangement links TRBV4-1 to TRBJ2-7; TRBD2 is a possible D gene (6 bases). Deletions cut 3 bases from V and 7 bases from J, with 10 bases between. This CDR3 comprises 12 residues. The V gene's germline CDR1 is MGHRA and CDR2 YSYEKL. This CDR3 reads CASSHGGEEQYF. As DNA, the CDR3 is TGCGCCAGCAGCCATGGAGGGGAAGAGCAGTACTTC.

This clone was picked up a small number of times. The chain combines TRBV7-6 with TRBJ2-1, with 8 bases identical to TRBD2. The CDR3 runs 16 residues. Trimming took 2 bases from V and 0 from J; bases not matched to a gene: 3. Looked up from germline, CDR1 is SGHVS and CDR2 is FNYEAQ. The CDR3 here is CASSLFSGGSYNEQFF. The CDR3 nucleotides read TGTGCCAGCAGCTTATTCAGCGGGGGCTCCTACAATGAGCAGTTCTTC. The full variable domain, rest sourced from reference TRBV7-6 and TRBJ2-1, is GAGVSQSPRYKVTKRGQDVALRCDPISGHVSLYWYRQALGQGPEFLTYFNYEAQQDKSGLPNDRFSAERPEGSISTLTIQRTEQRDSAMYRCASSLFSGGSYNEQFFGPGTRLTVL.

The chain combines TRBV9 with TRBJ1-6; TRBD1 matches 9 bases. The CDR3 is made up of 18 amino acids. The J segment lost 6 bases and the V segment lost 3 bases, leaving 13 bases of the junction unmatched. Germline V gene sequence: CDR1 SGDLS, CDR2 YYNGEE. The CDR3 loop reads CASSANRGQGSGNSPLHF. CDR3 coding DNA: TGTGCCAGCAGCGCTAACCGGGGACAGGGTAGCGGTAATTCACCCCTCCACTTT.

CDR3 nucleotides: TGTGCCAGCAGCCCGGGAGTCTCCTACGAGCAGTACTTC. Residues: CASSPGVSYEQYF. The chain joins TRBV5-6 to TRBJ2-7, with TRBD2 as a possible D gene (6 bases). The CDR3 has 13 amino acids. Trimming shortened V by 4 bases and J by 0 bases, and 8 bases separated the two germline ends. CDR1 SGHDT and CDR2 YYEEEE come from the germline V gene.

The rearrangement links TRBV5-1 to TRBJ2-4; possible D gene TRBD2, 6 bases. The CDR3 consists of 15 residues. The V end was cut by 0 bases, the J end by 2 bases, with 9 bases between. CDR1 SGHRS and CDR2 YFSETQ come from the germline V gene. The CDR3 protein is CASSLAGGPKNIQYF. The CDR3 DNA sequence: TGCGCCAGCAGCTTGGCAGGAGGGCCCAAAAACATTCAGTACTTC.

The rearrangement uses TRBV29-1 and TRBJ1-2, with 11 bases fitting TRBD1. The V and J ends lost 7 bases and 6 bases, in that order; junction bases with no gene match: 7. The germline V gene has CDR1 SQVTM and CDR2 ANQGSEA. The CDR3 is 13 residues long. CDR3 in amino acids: CSAGTGGSDGYTF. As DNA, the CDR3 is TGCAGCGCCGGGACAGGGGGTTCCGATGGCTACACCTTC.

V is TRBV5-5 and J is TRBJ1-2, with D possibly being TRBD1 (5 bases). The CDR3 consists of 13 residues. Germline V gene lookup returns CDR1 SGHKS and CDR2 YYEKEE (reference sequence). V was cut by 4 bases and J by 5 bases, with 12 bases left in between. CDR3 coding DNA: TGTGCCAGCAGCCCAGGGTGGTGGTATGGCTACACCTTC. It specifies CASSPGWWYGYTF.

CDR3 region: CASSQSVYGYTF. The CDR3 region has the DNA TGTGCCAGTAGTCAGTCAGTCTATGGCTACACCTTC. The chain recombines TRBV19 with TRBJ1-2; D unclear. The CDR3 loop spans 12 amino acids. Germline values: CDR1 LNHDA, CDR2 SQIVND (reference sequence). Trimming cost V 5 bases and J 4 bases, with 8 bases left between them.

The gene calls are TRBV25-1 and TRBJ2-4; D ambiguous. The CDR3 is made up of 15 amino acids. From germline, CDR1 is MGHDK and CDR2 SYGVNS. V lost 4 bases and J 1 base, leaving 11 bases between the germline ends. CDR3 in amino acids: CASSGAALAKNIQYF. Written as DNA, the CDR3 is TGTGCCAGCAGTGGGGCAGCTCTTGCCAAAAACATTCAGTACTTC.

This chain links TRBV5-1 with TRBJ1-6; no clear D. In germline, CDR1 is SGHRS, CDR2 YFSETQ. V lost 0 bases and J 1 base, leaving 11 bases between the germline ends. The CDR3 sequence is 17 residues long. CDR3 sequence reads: CASSLGRLESYNSPLHF. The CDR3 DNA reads TGCGCCAGCAGCTTGGGGCGGCTAGAGTCCTATAATTCACCCCTCCACTTT.

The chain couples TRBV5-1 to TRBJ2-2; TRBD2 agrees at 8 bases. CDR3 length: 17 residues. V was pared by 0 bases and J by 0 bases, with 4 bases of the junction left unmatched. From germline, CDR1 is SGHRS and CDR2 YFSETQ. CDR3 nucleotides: TGCGCCAGCAGCTTGGTTTCCGGGGGGGCGAACACCGGGGAGCTGTTTTTT. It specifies CASSLVSGGANTGELFF.

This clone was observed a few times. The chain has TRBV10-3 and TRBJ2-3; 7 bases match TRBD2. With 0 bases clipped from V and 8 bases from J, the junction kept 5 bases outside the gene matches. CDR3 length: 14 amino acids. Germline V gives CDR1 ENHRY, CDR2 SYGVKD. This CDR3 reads CAISESAGEGTQYF. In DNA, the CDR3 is TGTGCCATCAGTGAGTCTGCGGGGGAAGGTACGCAGTATTTT.